The present TCR beta chain was sequenced within a study of shared clonotypes between healthy human individuals. Generated by immunoSEQ multiplex PCR, the TCRdb table keeps only in-frame clones and is missing some. This sample has some 1.5 million clones, with about 96% found just once. Study-wide results and limits: In a handful of donors, around 4.5% of naive CD4 clonotypes appeared in common.

Germline V CDR1 and CDR2: SGHKS, YYEKEE (reference sequence). This CDR3 comprises 15 residues. V was trimmed by 1 base and J by 3 bases, leaving 8 bases between them. A note on this clone: The antigen is undetermined.

The chain combines TRBV5-5 with TRBJ2-6; D remains unclear. Sample: naive CD4+ T cells sorted from blood. Subset reported: CD45RA+ positively selected. This TCR was recovered from a man younger than 40 in good health. CDR3 coding DNA: TGTGCCAGCAGCTTGTCTGGTGGTGGGGCCAACGTCCTGACTTTC. Translated: CASSLSGGGANVLTF.